This TCR beta chain was recorded in a study of radiation and T cells in renal cell carcinoma. Study-wide points: From baseline, blood top tumor clonotypes peaked at 2 weeks post-radiation.

Some clones are missing from TCRdb's copy, which holds only in-frame ones; the method was immunoSEQ multiplex PCR. The data contain some 78,000 clones, approximately 90% of them seen just once; the ten biggest clones take up 6%. With V trimmed by 3 bases and J by 5 bases, 0 bases remained unmatched. The CDR3 sequence is 13 residues long. Per the germline V gene, CDR1 is LNHNV and CDR2 is YYDKDF (reference sequence). Of note for this clone: What it binds is not known.

Noted time point: blood 4 weeks post-SBRT, at nephrectomy. As to treatment: 15 Gy SBRT to primary tumor, nephrectomy 4 weeks later. Nephrectomy followed 15 Gy stereotactic body radiation by 4 weeks. Clear cell pathology was present in this patient's renal cell carcinoma. The specimen comprised blood, sampled from a patient whose treatment included radiotherapy and nephrectomy. This receptor was taken from a woman in her seventies with renal cell carcinoma. The rearrangement joins TRBV15 to TRBJ2-1; TRBD2 aligns across 8 bases. In DNA, the CDR3 is TGTGCCACCAGCAGGGGACTAGACAATGAGCAGTTCTTC. Translating it yields CATSRGLDNEQFF.